Below, 10 T cell receptor beta chains from the same sample are listed, as sequenced in a study of blood T cell repertoires in COVID-19. Clones were read by immunoSEQ multiplex PCR, and TCRdb kept only the in-frame ones, dropping some. Of over 85,000 clones listed, roughly 89% are singletons. Sequenced input: peripheral blood. The receptor set was obtained from a human donor with COVID-19, enrolled during active disease. The donor label of this sample is uncertain.

The gene calls are TRBV19 and TRBJ1-1, with 8 bases that match TRBD1. Germline trimming cut 5 bases from V and 3 bases from J; bases unmatched to any gene: 8. Looked up from germline, CDR1 is LNHDA and CDR2 is SQIVND (reference sequence). This CDR3 is built from 15 residues. The CDR3 loop is CASSDSVQGDTEAFF. CDR3 in DNA: TGTGCCAGTAGTGATTCGGTACAGGGGGACACTGAAGCTTTCTTT.

V gene TRBV2 combines with J gene TRBJ1-5; D remains ambiguous. The CDR3 is 14 residues long. Deletions cut 7 bases from V and 2 bases from J, with 12 bases between. CDR1 is SNHLY and CDR2 is FYNNEI in the germline V gene. CDR3 amino acids: CASNGLPGNQPQHF. Here the CDR3 DNA reads TGTGCCAGCAATGGACTCCCGGGCAATCAGCCCCAGCATTTT.

The CDR3 sequence: CASSLIQGMNTEAFF. The DNA of the CDR3 is TGTGCCAGCAGCTTGATACAGGGTATGAACACTGAAGCTTTCTTT. The J gene is TRBJ1-1, the V gene TRBV7-2; TRBD1 might be the D (6 bases). From germline, CDR1 is SGHTA and CDR2 FQGNSA. Trimming took off 3 bases at V and 0 bases at J, with 11 bases between the two ends. The CDR3 spans 15 residues.

The chain joins TRBV28 to TRBJ1-2; D not certain. The CDR3 contains 15 residues. CDR1 and CDR2 from the germline V gene are MDHEN and SYDVKM. The germline V and J ends were trimmed by 2 bases and 8 bases, with 18 bases remaining between them. CDR3 coding DNA: TGTGCCAGCAGTTTACCCTCGATTTCAGCGGAAGGCTACACCTTC. This codes for CASSLPSISAEGYTF.

V usage is TRBV24-1 and J usage is TRBJ2-3, with a tentative D call TRBD1 (6 bases). In germline, CDR1 is KGHDR, CDR2 SFDVKD. Trimming left V 3 bases short and J 2 bases short, with 11 bases between. The CDR3 spans 15 residues. CDR3 in amino acids: CATSDSGGITDTQYF. The CDR3 DNA follows: TGTGCCACCAGTGATAGTGGGGGCATCACAGATACGCAGTATTTT.

The V and J genes are TRBV15 and TRBJ2-6; possible D gene TRBD1, 5 bases. Germline V gene data show CDR1 as LNHNV and CDR2 as YYDKDF (reference sequence). The CDR3 totals 16 residues. V lost 3 bases and J lost 0, with 9 bases in between. CDR3 in DNA: TGTGCCACCAGCAGGGACACCCTCTCTGGGGCCAACGTCCTGACTTTC. It specifies CATSRDTLSGANVLTF.

V is TRBV6-5 and J is TRBJ1-3, with D unclear. CDR1 MNHEY and CDR2 SVGAGI come from the germline V gene. This CDR3 is built from 14 residues. V was clipped by 2 bases and J by 4 bases, with 9 bases between them. The CDR3 DNA reads TGTGCCAGCAGTTACGCGGAGGGAGGAAACACCATATATTTT. Translation gives CASSYAEGGNTIYF.

The sample holds one count of this clone. The rearrangement joins TRBV7-3 to TRBJ2-2; no clear D. Germline CDR1 and CDR2: SGHTA and FQGTGA. The CDR3 spans 12 residues. The V end lost 5 bases, the J end lost 1 base, and 2 bases lay between the germline ends. CDR3 sequence reads: CASSRNTGELFF. In DNA form, the CDR3 reads TGTGCCAGCAGCCGGAACACCGGGGAGCTGTTTTTT.

The V gene is TRBV5-1, the J gene TRBJ2-5; 9 bases fit TRBD2. This CDR3 spans 19 amino acids. The V gene's germline CDR1 is SGHRS and CDR2 YFSETQ. Trimming at V came to 0 bases and at J to 1 base, leaving 13 bases not matched to a gene. The CDR3 loop is CASSLAARGLATLQETQYF. DNA of the CDR3: TGCGCCAGCAGCTTGGCCGCTCGAGGACTAGCGACCCTCCAAGAGACCCAGTACTTC. The complete variable domain, with remaining parts taken from reference TRBV5-1 and TRBJ2-5, reads KAGVTQTPRYLIKTRGQQVTLSCSPISGHRSVSWYQQTPGQGLQFLFEYFSETQRNKGNFPGRFSGRQFSNSRSEMNVSTLELGDSALYLCASSLAARGLATLQETQYFGPGTRLLVL.

This sequence joins TRBV5-1 and TRBJ1-2; TRBD1 agrees at 7 bases. Trimming removed 6 bases from V and 6 bases from J; junction bases left unmatched: 8. Per germline, CDR1 SGHRS and CDR2 YFSETQ. The CDR3 is made up of 13 amino acids. The CDR3 DNA follows: TGCGCCAGCAACAGGGGTGAGGAGAATGGCTACACCTTC. Translation: CASNRGEENGYTF.